These 20 T cell receptor beta chains share one sample of origin, sequenced in a study of OX40 agonist ivuxolimab in advanced cancers. Profiling relied on immunoSEQ multiplex PCR, and the TCRdb table lists in-frame clones only, not all of them. The sample holds 84,000 or so clones; around 90% are singletons and the top ten take around 0.39%. The material was CD4+ or CD8+ T cells sorted from blood, obtained in a trial of the OX40 agonist ivuxolimab. The receptor set was obtained from an adult with an advanced solid tumor such as melanoma, head and neck, liver or kidney cancer.

The chain has TRBV5-4 and TRBJ2-3; TRBD2 might be the D (5 bases). The CDR3 totals 15 residues. Per germline, CDR1 SGHNT and CDR2 YYREEE (reference sequence). The germline V and J ends were trimmed by 1 base and 4 bases, with 13 bases remaining between them. CDR3 sequence (DNA): TGTGCCAGCAGCTTGCCCCTAGCAGAGTCAGATACGCAGTATTTT. As protein: CASSLPLAESDTQYF.

This clone was seen just once. The V call is TRBV7-9, the J call TRBJ2-7; 9 bases are shared with TRBD2. This CDR3 has 17 amino acids. V lost 1 base, J lost 3 bases, and 10 bases stayed unmatched. Germline V lookup: CDR1 SEHNR, CDR2 FQNEAQ (reference sequence). CDR3 DNA sequence: TGTGCCAGCAGCTTAGGTATGCGGGAGGGCTCCCGCTACGAGCAGTACTTC. Translating gives CASSLGMREGSRYEQYF.

In nucleotides, the CDR3 is TGCGCCAGCAGAACCCAGTCAACTAATGAAAAACTGTTTTTT. Amino acid sequence: CASRTQSTNEKLFF. This chain uses TRBV5-1 with TRBJ1-4; D remains ambiguous. This CDR3 contains 14 residues. With 5 bases removed from V and 0 bases from J, the gap between germline ends came to 8 bases. Germline V gives CDR1 SGHRS, CDR2 YFSETQ.

This clone was observed a single time. The chain couples TRBV19 to TRBJ2-7; the D gene could be TRBD1 or TRBD2 (6 bases each). CDR1 LNHDA and CDR2 SQIVND come from the germline V gene (reference sequence). V was clipped by 0 bases and J by 4 bases, with 16 bases between them. The CDR3 spans 16 residues. CDR3: CASSIDQRGAAYEQYF. CDR3 nucleotides: TGTGCCAGTAGTATAGATCAGAGGGGGGCGGCGTACGAGCAGTACTTC.

V is TRBV6-6 and J is TRBJ2-7; the D gene is possibly TRBD1 (5 bases). Germline V gene data show CDR1 as MNHNY and CDR2 as SVGAGI (reference sequence). V lost 5 bases to trimming and J lost 4 bases, with 9 bases between them. The CDR3 runs 12 residues. The CDR3: CASSAQGYEQYF. Written as DNA, the CDR3 is TGTGCCAGCAGTGCCCAGGGTTACGAGCAGTACTTC.

The CDR3 here is CAISESGEETQYF. CDR3 coding DNA: TGTGCCATCAGTGAGTCGGGGGAAGAGACCCAGTACTTC. The chain carries TRBV10-3 and TRBJ2-5; D may be TRBD1 or TRBD2 (5 bases each). The CDR3 sequence is 13 residues long. The V and J ends lost 0 bases and 3 bases respectively, with 5 bases between them. Germline lookup yields CDR1 ENHRY and CDR2 SYGVKD.

The chain links TRBV19 to TRBJ2-1, with D unresolved. V dropped 4 bases and J dropped 0 bases, with 10 bases sitting between them. This CDR3 is built from 15 residues. Per germline, CDR1 LNHDA and CDR2 SQIVND (reference sequence). In DNA form, the CDR3 reads TGTGCCAGTAGTAAGAGTCTAGGCTCCTACAATGAGCAGTTCTTC. Protein product: CASSKSLGSYNEQFF.

CDR3 loop: CAWHARQGAGDTQYF. DNA of the CDR3: TGTGCCTGGCACGCAAGACAGGGGGCAGGAGATACGCAGTATTTT. The V call is TRBV30, the J call TRBJ2-3; 10 bases are a match to TRBD1. With V trimmed by 5 bases and J by 5 bases, 10 bases remained unmatched. The V gene's germline CDR1 is GTSNPN and CDR2 SVGIG (reference sequence). The CDR3 runs 15 residues.

The chain uses TRBV2 and TRBJ2-7; D possibly corresponds to TRBD2 (7 bases). The V gene's germline CDR1 is SNHLY and CDR2 FYNNEI. The V gene lost 8 bases and the J gene lost 0 bases, with 14 bases spanning the gap. The CDR3 loop spans 14 amino acids. As DNA, the CDR3 is TGTGCCAGCGAGGGGGGGACAACCTCCTACGAGCAGTACTTC. Translation: CASEGGTTSYEQYF.

The chain couples TRBV6-1 to TRBJ1-1, with D perhaps TRBD1 (5 bases). The CDR3 loop spans 14 amino acids. CDR1 and CDR2 from the germline V gene are MNHNS and SASEGT. Trimming cost V 5 bases and J 5 bases, with 15 bases left between them. Here the CDR3 reads CASSRGFKLTEAFF. Here the CDR3 DNA reads TGTGCCAGCAGTAGGGGATTCAAACTGACTGAAGCTTTCTTT.

The chain employs TRBV5-1 and TRBJ2-7, with D tentatively TRBD2 (6 bases). The CDR3 has 15 amino acids. The germline CDR1 and CDR2 sequences are SGHRS and YFSETQ. V lost 1 base to trimming and J lost 2 bases, with 13 bases between them. CDR3 amino acids: CASSLLGGKAYEQYF. The CDR3 coding sequence is TGCGCCAGCAGCTTGCTCGGAGGGAAGGCCTACGAGCAGTACTTC.

The rearrangement links TRBV29-1 to TRBJ1-6, with 7 positions matching TRBD1. Germline V gene lookup returns CDR1 SQVTM and CDR2 ANQGSEA. V lost 6 bases, J lost 7 bases, and 3 bases stayed unmatched. The CDR3 loop spans 12 amino acids. The chain's CDR3 is CSVRQGNSPLHF. CDR3 nucleotides: TGCAGCGTAAGACAGGGAAATTCACCCCTCCACTTT.

This chain connects TRBV7-9 to TRBJ2-2, with TRBD2 as a possible D gene (6 bases). The CDR3 consists of 15 residues. The germline gives CDR1 SEHNR, CDR2 FQNEAQ (reference sequence). Trimming shortened V by 1 base and J by 6 bases, and 12 bases separated the two germline ends. CDR3 coding DNA: TGTGCCAGCAGCTTAGTTCCGGAGCGGGCCGGGGAGCTGTTTTTT. It is translated as CASSLVPERAGELFF. Looking up the rest from reference TRBV7-9 and TRBJ2-2 gives the full variable domain: DTGVSQNPRHKITKRGQNVTFRCDPISEHNRLYWYRQTLGQGPEFLTYFQNEAQLEKSRLLSDRFSAERPKGSFSTLEIQRTEQGDSAMYLCASSLVPERAGELFFGEGSRLTVL.

V is TRBV19 and J is TRBJ2-7; D remains unclear. Trimming left V 6 bases short and J 3 bases short, with 15 bases between. The CDR3 length is 14 residues. CDR1 is LNHDA and CDR2 is SQIVND in the germline V gene (reference sequence). The CDR3 bases are TGTGCCAGTAGCCGTACATGGAGCTACTACGAGCAGTACTTC. Translation: CASSRTWSYYEQYF.

The rearrangement uses TRBV11-3 and TRBJ2-7; D remains ambiguous. Germline assignment: CDR1 SGHNT and CDR2 YENEEA. V lost 0 bases, J lost 4 bases, and 4 bases lay in between. The CDR3 extends over 12 amino acids. The CDR3: CASSLDHYEQYF. The CDR3 bases are TGTGCCAGCAGCTTAGATCATTACGAGCAGTACTTC.

This chain links TRBV10-2 with TRBJ2-1, with 11 nucleotides matching TRBD2. In germline, CDR1 is WSHSY, CDR2 SAAADI. The trim removed 0 bases at V and 0 bases at J, leaving 7 bases unmatched. This CDR3 comprises 19 residues. CDR3: CASSESLVAGGRSYNEQFF. The CDR3 DNA is TGCGCCAGCAGTGAGTCGTTGGTAGCGGGAGGGCGCTCCTACAATGAGCAGTTCTTC.

The chain has TRBV10-2 and TRBJ1-1; tentative D call: TRBD1 (6 bases). Trimming pared 4 bases from V and 2 bases from J, leaving 11 bases between. CDR3 length equals 14 residues. The germline V gene encodes CDR1 WSHSY and CDR2 SAAADI. CDR3 in DNA: TGCGCCAGCAGTGGACAGGTATTAAACACTGAAGCTTTCTTT. Residues: CASSGQVLNTEAFF.

The chain combines TRBV28 with TRBJ2-5; TRBD1 might be the D (5 bases). The CDR3 is 13 residues long. Germline V gives CDR1 MDHEN, CDR2 SYDVKM. Trimming removed 2 bases from V and 5 bases from J, with 9 bases in between. The CDR3 region has the DNA TGTGCCAGCAGTTTACCAGGGCGGGAGACCCAGTACTTC. Its translation: CASSLPGRETQYF. The variable domain in full, with the rest retrieved from reference TRBV28 and TRBJ2-5, is DVKVTQSSRYLVKRTGEKVFLECVQDMDHENMFWYRQDPGLGLRLIYFSYDVKMKEKGDIPEGYSVSREKKERFSLILESASTNQTSMYLCASSLPGRETQYFGPGTRLLVL.

The chain couples TRBV11-3 to TRBJ2-7, with 7 nucleotides matching TRBD1. Germline values: CDR1 SGHNT, CDR2 YENEEA. The CDR3 is 13 residues long. Germline trimming cut 1 base from V and 6 bases from J; bases unmatched to any gene: 3. This CDR3 reads CASSLARTGEQYF. The CDR3 coding sequence is TGTGCCAGCAGCTTAGCTAGGACAGGCGAGCAGTACTTC.

This rearrangement joins TRBV5-4 to TRBJ2-7, with unresolved D. CDR3 length equals 10 residues. The ends were cut back, 1 base at V and 5 bases at J, with 1 base in the middle. The germline V gene encodes CDR1 SGHNT and CDR2 YYREEE (reference sequence). The CDR3 DNA reads as TGTGCCAGCAGCTTGCACGAGCAGTACTTC. It translates to CASSLHEQYF.